This T cell receptor beta chain was obtained from a study of cytotoxic CD8 clonotypes in ibrutinib-treated CLL. Turning to the study itself: Treatment had run for a median roughly 13 months, range 6 to 36, when response samples were taken. The study's findings and limits: Before falling back toward baseline at progression, clonality had risen at the time of ibrutinib response. Sustained-remission and progressing patients had different sampling times.

Repertoires were generated with immunoSEQ multiplex PCR, while TCRdb's copy carries only in-frame clones and drops some. The sample records about 49,000 clones, approximately 53% being singletons. The CDR3 has 12 amino acids. Trimming left V 0 bases short and J 2 bases short, with 2 bases between. Germline CDR1 reads GTSNPN; CDR2 reads SVGIG (reference sequence). In regard to this clone: Its specificity is not known.

The TCR originated in a human donor with chronic lymphocytic leukemia. V usage is TRBV30 and J usage is TRBJ1-3; no clear D. The sequences come from PBMCs, collected after 12 months of ibrutinib treatment. The CDR3 spells CAWSVTGNTIYF. The DNA of the CDR3 is TGTGCCTGGAGTGTAACTGGAAACACCATATATTTT.